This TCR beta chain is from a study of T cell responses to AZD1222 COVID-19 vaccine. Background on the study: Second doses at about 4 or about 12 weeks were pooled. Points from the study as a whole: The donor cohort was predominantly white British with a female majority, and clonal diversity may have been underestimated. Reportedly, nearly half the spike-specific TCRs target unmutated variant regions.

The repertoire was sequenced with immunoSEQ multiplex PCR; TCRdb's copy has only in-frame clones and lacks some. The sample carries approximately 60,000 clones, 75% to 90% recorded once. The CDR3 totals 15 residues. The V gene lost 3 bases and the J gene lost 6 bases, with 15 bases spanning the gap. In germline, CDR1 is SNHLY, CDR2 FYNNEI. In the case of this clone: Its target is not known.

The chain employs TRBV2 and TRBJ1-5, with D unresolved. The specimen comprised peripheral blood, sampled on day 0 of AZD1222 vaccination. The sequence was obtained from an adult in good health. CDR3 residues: CASSERHQAGQPQHF. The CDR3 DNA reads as TGTGCCAGCAGTGAGAGGCACCAAGCGGGTCAGCCCCAGCATTTT.